Below are 28 T cell receptor beta chains sequenced from a single sample in a study of T-cell reconstitution after alpha-beta-depleted transplantation in children. Unique molecular identifiers were incorporated when the TCRbeta library was constructed. TCRdb passed the PCR reads through MiXCR, listing each CDR3 protein once. The sample has about 300,000 distinct CDR3 sequences, 9.5% to 13% seen once. Material: PBMCs, obtained before TCRalphabeta/CD19-depleted stem cell transplant. These receptors were obtained from a boy under two years old with acute myeloid leukemia, due to receive a stem cell transplant.

The table lists this clonotype with many counts. This chain joins TRBV21-1 and TRBJ2-2. TRBV21-1 is deemed a pseudogene. The CDR3 totals 15 residues. The CDR3 DNA reads TGTGCCAGCAGCAAAGAGGGTGGGGATCCCGGGGAGCTGTTTTTT. Translation gives CASSKEGGDPGELFF.

This clonotype was observed at least ten times. This chain joins TRBV5-1 and TRBJ2-6, with D hard to call. V was shortened by 0 bases and J by 2 bases, with 9 bases between the two germline ends. This CDR3 has 16 residues. Per the germline V gene, CDR1 is SGHRS and CDR2 is YFSETQ. The CDR3 region is CASSLDRPAGANVLTF. In DNA form, the CDR3 reads TGCGCCAGCAGCTTGGACCGTCCAGCTGGGGCCAACGTCCTGACTTTC.

J is TRBJ2-7 and V is TRBV29-1; 10 positions agree with TRBD1. J was trimmed by 5 bases and V by 1 base; bases with no gene match: 5. The CDR3 consists of 14 residues. Germline-derived CDR1 and CDR2 are SQVTM and ANQGSEA. The CDR3 DNA is TGCAGCGTTGAAGCAGGGACAGGGGACAACGAGCAGTACTTC. Its translation: CSVEAGTGDNEQYF.

This clonotype was seen at least ten times. The rearrangement links TRBV5-3 to TRBJ1-5, with 7 bases lining up with TRBD1. TRBV5-3 has ORF status, its function being uncertain. The V and J ends lost 5 bases and 6 bases, in that order; junction bases with no gene match: 5. CDR3 length: 13 amino acids. The CDR3 loop is CARRCTGAQPQHF. In DNA form, the CDR3 reads TGTGCCAGAAGATGTACAGGGGCTCAGCCCCAGCATTTT.

This clonotype came up many times. The V and J genes are TRBV18 and TRBJ2-6; D is unclear. V gave up 5 bases and J gave up 0 bases, with 8 bases separating them. This CDR3 spans 15 amino acids. Looked up from germline, CDR1 is KGHSH and CDR2 is LQKENI. For the CDR3, the DNA is TGTGCCAGCTCATTACGGATCTCTGGGGCCAACGTCCTGACTTTC. Translating it yields CASSLRISGANVLTF.

This clonotype came up a few times. This chain connects TRBV30 to TRBJ1-1; 9 nucleotides match TRBD1. V was clipped by 8 bases and J by 1 base; unmatched bases: 2. The CDR3 spans 12 residues. Germline V lookup: CDR1 GTSNPN, CDR2 SVGIG (reference sequence). In nucleotides, the CDR3 is TGTGCCGGGGACAGGGCGAACACTGAAGCTTTCTTT. Translation: CAGDRANTEAFF.

The table lists this clonotype with many counts. The chain joins TRBV6-5 to TRBJ2-5; TRBD2 matches 9 bases. V lost 6 bases to trimming and J lost 4 bases; unmatched junction nucleotides: 6. Germline CDR1 reads MNHEY; CDR2 reads SVGAGI. The CDR3 has 14 amino acids. The CDR3 protein is CASRPRGGGETQYF. The CDR3 DNA sequence: TGTGCCAGCAGGCCTCGCGGGGGGGGAGAGACCCAGTACTTC.

This clonotype showed up many times. The rearrangement uses TRBV10-3 and TRBJ2-5; the D gene is possibly TRBD2 (5 bases). This CDR3 is 15 amino acids long. Trimming took 0 bases from V and 3 from J, leaving 11 bases between them. Germline lookup yields CDR1 ENHRY and CDR2 SYGVKD. The CDR3 nucleotides are TGTGCCATCAGTGAGTCGATGTCGGGAAAAGAGACCCAGTACTTC. Translation gives CAISESMSGKETQYF.

To note about this clonotype: Just one base apart from a much larger clone, this may be a read error. The V gene is TRBV11-1, the J gene TRBJ2-1, with D tentatively TRBD1 (5 bases). There are 15 residues in the CDR3. Looked up from germline, CDR1 is SGHAT and CDR2 is FQDESV (reference sequence). Here the CDR3 DNA reads TGTGGCAGCAGCTTCGTAAGGGGCCTCAGGGATGAGCAGTTCTTC. It translates to CGSSFVRGLRDEQFF.

This clonotype was seen at least ten times. V gene TRBV29-1 combines with J gene TRBJ2-1; a possible D gene is TRBD1 (5 bases). The germline gives CDR1 SQVTM, CDR2 ANQGSEA. Trimming left V 1 base short and J 2 bases short, with 9 bases between. The CDR3 loop spans 14 amino acids. The DNA of the CDR3 is TGCAGCGTTGAAGCCGACAGCCCCTACAATGAGCAGTTCTTC. This translates into CSVEADSPYNEQFF.

This clonotype was seen ten or more times. The gene calls are TRBV27 and TRBJ2-3, with unresolved D. Trimming cost V 4 bases and J 0 bases, with 14 bases left between them. The germline gives CDR1 MNHEY, CDR2 SMNVEV (reference sequence). The CDR3 sequence is 16 residues long. The CDR3 sequence: CASSSLRAGSTDTQYF. In DNA, the CDR3 is TGTGCCAGCAGTTCCCTCCGGGCTGGGAGCACAGATACGCAGTATTTT.

This clonotype was observed many times. This chain connects TRBV12-3 or TRBV12-4 to TRBJ1-6; a weak D match, TRBD1 (5 bases). V lost 3 bases to trimming and J lost 9 bases, with 9 bases between them. This CDR3 spans 13 amino acids. The CDR3 bases are TGTGCCAGCAGTTTGATGGGGGGTTCACCCCTCCACTTT. Translation gives CASSLMGGSPLHF.

The gene calls are TRBV19 and TRBJ1-1; D not certain. Trimming took 0 bases from V and 0 from J, leaving 5 bases between them. Germline assignment: CDR1 LNHDA and CDR2 SQIVND (reference sequence). This CDR3 comprises 14 residues. CDR3 DNA: TGTGCCAGTAGTATAGAAGGGCTGAACACTGAAGCTTTCTTT. Protein product: CASSIEGLNTEAFF.

This clonotype was seen ten or more times. The rearrangement joins TRBV7-3 to TRBJ1-1; D uncertain. The CDR3 loop spans 13 amino acids. In germline, CDR1 is SGHTA, CDR2 FQGTGA. Between the trimmed V and J ends, which lost 1 base and 3 bases, there was a span of 6 bases. The CDR3 sequence: CASSLIGHTEAFF. The CDR3 coding sequence is TGTGCCAGCAGCTTAATAGGACACACTGAAGCTTTCTTT.

This clonotype was picked up a small number of times. The chain uses TRBV27 and TRBJ2-7, with 11 bases matching TRBD2. Germline V CDR1 and CDR2: MNHEY, SMNVEV (reference sequence). The CDR3 is 16 residues long. The ends lost 6 bases at V and 2 bases at J; junction bases unmatched: 9. DNA of the CDR3: TGTGCCAGCAGGGATTTAGCGGGAGGGCTGACCTACGAGCAGTACTTC. Protein product: CASRDLAGGLTYEQYF.

This clonotype was found a few times. V and J are TRBV7-2 and TRBJ2-3, with 8 bases that match TRBD2. Trimming cost V 2 bases and J 4 bases; bases outside gene matches: 26. This CDR3 contains 22 residues. Germline V CDR1 and CDR2: SGHTA, FQGNSA. CDR3 sequence reads: CASSLFTHQVEQRERGPDTQYF. CDR3 nucleotide sequence: TGTGCCAGCAGCTTATTCACCCATCAAGTGGAACAGCGGGAGAGGGGCCCAGATACGCAGTATTTT.

This clonotype was seen at least ten times. The V gene is TRBV29-1, the J gene TRBJ2-1; TRBD1 or TRBD2 may be the D gene (6 bases each). The CDR3 is 16 residues long. Germline V lookup: CDR1 SQVTM, CDR2 ANQGSEA. Trimming removed 1 base at V and 0 bases at J, with 13 bases between. DNA for the CDR3: TGCAGCGTTGAAGGACGGGGGCCCTCCTCCTACAATGAGCAGTTCTTC. This encodes CSVEGRGPSSYNEQFF.

As to this clonotype: A much larger clone lies a single base off, so this may be a read error. The J gene is TRBJ2-7, the V gene TRBV28; D is possibly TRBD2 (5 bases). Germline-derived CDR1 and CDR2 are MDHEN and SYDVKM. Between the trimmed V and J ends, which lost 1 base and 9 bases, there was a span of 22 bases. The CDR3 totals 16 residues. The CDR3 is CASSLFPLALSSGQYF. DNA for the CDR3: TGTGCCAGCAGTTTATTTCCCCTAGCCCTATCGAGCGGGCAGTACTTC.

In its sample, this clonotype was seen many times. The chain combines TRBV12-3 or TRBV12-4 with TRBJ2-2; the D gene could be TRBD1 or TRBD2 (6 bases each). V shed 8 bases and J shed 4 bases, with 20 bases lying between them. This CDR3 contains 16 residues. DNA for the CDR3: TGTGCCAGCTTCCTTGAGGGGGAGGCGAGCACCGGGGAGCTGTTTTTT. Residues: CASFLEGEASTGELFF.

In this sample, this clonotype turned up a few times. The chain couples TRBV29-1 to TRBJ1-2; TRBD1 agrees at 10 bases. Germline CDR1 SQVTM, CDR2 ANQGSEA. The CDR3 loop spans 14 amino acids. Germline trimming cut 7 bases from V and 0 bases from J; bases unmatched to any gene: 5. In DNA, the CDR3 is TGCAGCGCCCCGGGACAGGGGCCTAACTATGGCTACACCTTC. Protein product: CSAPGQGPNYGYTF.

A few counts support this clonotype. The chain combines TRBV11-2 with TRBJ2-4; D uncertain. The CDR3 runs to 15 residues. Between the trimmed V and J ends, which lost 1 base and 8 bases, there was a span of 15 bases. The germline gives CDR1 SGHAT, CDR2 FQNNGV. CDR3 amino acids: CASSLGVDPRDIQYF. The CDR3 DNA sequence: TGTGCCAGCAGCTTAGGGGTGGACCCAAGAGACATTCAGTACTTC. Variable domain in full (rest from reference TRBV11-2 and TRBJ2-4): EAGVAQSPRYKIIEKRQSVAFWCNPISGHATLYWYQQILGQGPKLLIQFQNNGVVDDSQLPKDRFSAERLKGVDSTLKIQPAKLEDSAVYLCASSLGVDPRDIQYFGAGTRLSVL.

This clonotype was recorded many times. The chain couples TRBV6-4 to TRBJ2-3; TRBD1 matches at 11 bases. CDR1 and CDR2 (germline): MRHNA, SNTAGT. The CDR3 has 12 amino acids. The V and J ends lost 6 bases and 8 bases, in that order; junction bases with no gene match: 1. CDR3 DNA: TGTGCCAGCAGCGGGACAGGGGGTACGCAGTATTTT. This translates into CASSGTGGTQYF.

This clonotype was recorded many times. This chain connects TRBV5-1 to TRBJ2-2, with D possibly called TRBD1 or TRBD2 (5 bases each). The CDR3 length is 15 residues. V lost 0 bases and J lost 5, with 11 bases in between. The germline V gene has CDR1 SGHRS and CDR2 YFSETQ. The CDR3 nucleotides read TGCGCCAGCAGCTTGGTTGTGGGGGAAACCGGGGAGCTGTTTTTT. Encoded protein: CASSLVVGETGELFF.

This clonotype was observed at least ten times. The rearrangement uses TRBV7-2 and TRBJ1-5, with 7 positions matching TRBD1. The CDR3 covers 15 residues. Germline lookup yields CDR1 SGHTA and CDR2 FQGNSA. After removal of 5 bases from V and 5 bases from J, the junction contained 9 bases not matched to a gene. The CDR3 sequence is CASSAGQSAYQPQHF. CDR3 DNA: TGTGCCAGCAGCGCGGGACAGTCCGCGTATCAGCCCCAGCATTTT.

This clonotype was seen repeatedly, ten times or more. The chain combines TRBV20-1 with TRBJ2-1; 8 nucleotides match TRBD2. Germline-derived CDR1 and CDR2 are DFQATT and SNEGSKA (reference sequence). V dropped 6 bases and J dropped 2; count of bases not matched to a gene: 6. The CDR3 has 14 residues. DNA for the CDR3: TGCAGTGCCGGACTAGCTTATGCCTACAATGAGCAGTTCTTC. It yields the protein CSAGLAYAYNEQFF.

The table lists this clonotype with many counts. This CDR3 reads CASSYLTGAPYEQYF. CDR3 sequence (DNA): TGTGCCAGCAGCTATCTGACAGGGGCCCCCTACGAGCAGTACTTC. The chain carries TRBV7-3 and TRBJ2-7; TRBD1 matches at 8 bases. There are 15 residues in the CDR3. CDR1 and CDR2 from the germline V gene are SGHTA and FQGTGA. The V and J ends lost 4 bases and 2 bases, in that order; junction bases with no gene match: 7.

In this sample, this clonotype turned up many times. This chain uses TRBV7-3 with TRBJ2-7; 7 positions match TRBD1. CDR3 size: 14 residues. The ends lost 6 bases at V and 4 bases at J; junction bases unmatched: 9. CDR1 and CDR2 (germline): SGHTA, FQGTGA. CDR3 region: CASSPTGAAYEQYF. In DNA, the CDR3 is TGTGCCAGCAGTCCCACAGGGGCGGCTTACGAGCAGTACTTC.

This clonotype occurred many times. This chain links TRBV10-3 with TRBJ1-5; 7 bases match TRBD1. This CDR3 has 18 residues. J was trimmed by 7 bases and V by 0 bases; bases with no gene match: 15. Germline assignment: CDR1 ENHRY and CDR2 SYGVKD. The CDR3 sequence: CAISESIGWEGARQPQHF. The CDR3 nucleotides read TGTGCCATCAGTGAGTCGATAGGTTGGGAGGGGGCGAGGCAGCCCCAGCATTTT.